The rows below give T cell receptor beta chains drawn from one sample of a study of early T cells in non-severe SARS-CoV-2 infection. TCRdb reprocessed the 5' RACE reads with MiXCR, giving one entry per CDR3 protein. The sample has about 83,000 distinct CDR3 sequences; roughly an eighth are singletons. Sequencing was performed on whole blood. Source of these receptors: an adult who was a healthcare worker with PCR-confirmed SARS-CoV-2 infection or an uninfected control (not recorded which). The CDR3 runs from the conserved cysteine through the conserved F or W. The order of the fields is clone size, D gene, V gene, J gene, CDR3 DNA, CDR3 protein. A D gene is named only where the DNA matches it firmly. A clone size is listed for some rows: how often the clone was seen (once, few, many), or a class if it is expanded.

clone_size: many; d_call: -; v_call: TRBV9; j_call: TRBJ1-1; cdr3_nt: TGTGCCAGCAGCGTAGTATCGAACCCTGAAGCTTTCTTT; cdr3_aa: CASSVVSNPEAFF
clone_size: many; d_call: -; v_call: TRBV6-6; j_call: TRBJ1-1; cdr3_nt: TGTGCCAGCAGTTATGGCAGGACAGCTGAAGCTTTCTTT; cdr3_aa: CASSYGRTAEAFF
clone_size: -; d_call: TRBD2; v_call: TRBV4-2; j_call: TRBJ2-7; cdr3_nt: TGTGCCAGCAGCTACCGGACTAGCGATAGCTCCTACGAGCAGTACTTC; cdr3_aa: CASSYRTSDSSYEQYF
clone_size: many; d_call: -; v_call: TRBV3-1; j_call: TRBJ2-3; cdr3_nt: TGTGCCAGCAGCCATCAGGGTATCGTTGATACGCAGTATTTT; cdr3_aa: CASSHQGIVDTQYF
clone_size: few; d_call: -; v_call: TRBV12-3/TRBV12-4; j_call: TRBJ1-1; cdr3_nt: TGTGCCAGCAGTTTTCAGGGAAGCACTGAAGCTTTCTTT; cdr3_aa: CASSFQGSTEAFF
clone_size: few; d_call: -; v_call: TRBV10-2; j_call: TRBJ1-1; cdr3_nt: TGCGCCAGCAGTGATCGGGATGGCCTCAGGAACACTGAAGCTTTCTTT; cdr3_aa: CASSDRDGLRNTEAFF
clone_size: many; d_call: -; v_call: TRBV20-1; j_call: TRBJ1-1; cdr3_nt: TGCAGTGCTAGAGAACAGCCCATGAACACTGAAGCTTTCTTT; cdr3_aa: CSAREQPMNTEAFF
clone_size: -; d_call: -; v_call: TRBV7-3; j_call: TRBJ2-2; cdr3_nt: TGTGCCAGCAGCCGGGACTTAAACACCGGGGAGCTGTTTTTT; cdr3_aa: CASSRDLNTGELFF
clone_size: few; d_call: -; v_call: TRBV20-1; j_call: TRBJ2-3; cdr3_nt: TGCAGTGCTAGACCCAGGGGTGTTAGCACAGATACGCAGTATTTT; cdr3_aa: CSARPRGVSTDTQYF
clone_size: few; d_call: -; v_call: TRBV10-2; j_call: TRBJ1-1; cdr3_nt: TGCGCCAGCAGAGGGACATTGAACACTGAAGCTTTCTTT; cdr3_aa: CASRGTLNTEAFF
clone_size: -; d_call: -; v_call: TRBV12-3/TRBV12-4; j_call: TRBJ2-1; cdr3_nt: TGTGCCAGCGGACCGGGTCGGCTAAGGTACAATGAGCAGTTCTTC; cdr3_aa: CASGPGRLRYNEQFF
clone_size: -; d_call: -; v_call: TRBV27; j_call: TRBJ1-6; cdr3_nt: TGTGCCAGCGGACCGGGGGCAGATAATTCACCCCTCCACTTT; cdr3_aa: CASGPGADNSPLHF
clone_size: few; d_call: TRBD1; v_call: TRBV6-1; j_call: TRBJ1-6; cdr3_nt: TGTGCCAGCAGTGAAGATTCAGGGGGCGGTTCACCCCTCCACTTT; cdr3_aa: CASSEDSGGGSPLHF
clone_size: few; d_call: -; v_call: TRBV6-5; j_call: TRBJ1-1; cdr3_nt: TGTGCCAGCAGTTTCCGGACAGAGGGCAGTGAAGCTTTCTTT; cdr3_aa: CASSFRTEGSEAFF
clone_size: -; d_call: -; v_call: TRBV12-5; j_call: TRBJ2-1; cdr3_nt: TGTGCTAGTGGTTTGTACGGCCCAGATGAGCAGTTCTTC; cdr3_aa: CASGLYGPDEQFF
clone_size: many; d_call: -; v_call: TRBV20-1; j_call: TRBJ2-1; cdr3_nt: TGCAGTGCTAGAGTACCGCCGATCAATGAGCAGTTCTTC; cdr3_aa: CSARVPPINEQFF
clone_size: few; d_call: -; v_call: TRBV7-9; j_call: TRBJ1-2; cdr3_nt: TGTGCCAGCAGCTTAATAAGAGGGAACTATGGCTACACCTTC; cdr3_aa: CASSLIRGNYGYTF
clone_size: few; d_call: -; v_call: TRBV9; j_call: TRBJ2-7; cdr3_nt: TGTGCCAGCAGCGGGGGGGCGGCTCAGCGCGGCGAGCAGTACTTC; cdr3_aa: CASSGGAAQRGEQYF
clone_size: many; d_call: TRBD2; v_call: TRBV3-1; j_call: TRBJ2-7; cdr3_nt: TGTGCCAGCAGCCAAGGTAGCGGGAGCAACGAGCAGTACTTC; cdr3_aa: CASSQGSGSNEQYF
clone_size: few; d_call: -; v_call: TRBV10-2; j_call: TRBJ2-2; cdr3_nt: TGCGCCAGCAGTGAATCCCCCAGCCTTAACACCGGGGAGCTGTTTTTT; cdr3_aa: CASSESPSLNTGELFF